One sample yielded the 18 T cell receptor beta chains listed below, sequenced in a study of T cell changes during pregnancy in multiple sclerosis. Profiling relied on immunoSEQ multiplex PCR, and the TCRdb table lists in-frame clones only, not all of them. The table lists roughly 99,000 clones, about 90% of them singletons. The specimen was peripheral blood, collected after pregnancy. These receptors were obtained from a female donor in good health, enrolled as a control in a pregnancy study.

V gene TRBV5-6 combines with J gene TRBJ1-1; 10 positions match TRBD1. V trimming: 1 base; J trimming: 6 bases; junction bases outside the gene matches: 12. CDR1 and CDR2 from the germline V gene are SGHDT and YYEEEE. The CDR3 is 17 amino acids. The chain's CDR3 is CASSLSLSWDRGAEAFF. The DNA of the CDR3 is TGTGCCAGCAGCTTGAGTCTAAGTTGGGACAGGGGCGCTGAAGCTTTCTTT.

The chain uses TRBV7-8 and TRBJ2-7; a weak D match, TRBD1 (6 bases). Per the germline V gene, CDR1 is SGHVS and CDR2 is FQNEAQ. This CDR3 contains 16 residues. The ends were cut back, 1 base at V and 3 bases at J, with 16 bases in the middle. The CDR3, as DNA: TGTGCCAGCAGCTTAGGTCCTTCGGGCAGGGGCTACGAGCAGTACTTC. It yields the protein CASSLGPSGRGYEQYF.

The rearrangement links TRBV19 to TRBJ2-2, with 8 bases that match TRBD2. The CDR3 has 14 residues. The V gene's germline CDR1 is LNHDA and CDR2 SQIVND (reference sequence). The V and J ends lost 8 bases and 9 bases, in that order; junction bases with no gene match: 11. In nucleotides, the CDR3 is TGTGCCAGTCGGTTCGCGGGGGGAAGGAGGGAGCTGTTTTTT. It encodes CASRFAGGRRELFF.

J is TRBJ2-7 and V is TRBV7-3; the match to TRBD1 covers 8 bases. CDR3 length: 13 amino acids. V shed 4 bases and J 5 bases; nucleotides not matched to a gene: 4. Germline CDR1 and CDR2: SGHTA and FQGTGA. CDR3 bases: TGTGCCAGCAGCTCGACAGGGGACCACGAGCAGTACTTC. Translation gives CASSSTGDHEQYF.

The chain carries TRBV5-1 and TRBJ1-6, with 7 nucleotides matching TRBD1. The CDR3 consists of 16 residues. CDR1 is SGHRS and CDR2 is YFSETQ in the germline V gene. The V gene end was trimmed by 1 base and the J gene end by 8 bases; junction bases not matched to a gene: 9. The CDR3 loop reads CASSLWVTGLDSPLHF. The CDR3 DNA follows: TGCGCCAGCAGCTTGTGGGTGACAGGGTTGGATTCACCCCTCCACTTT. The full variable domain, completed using reference TRBV5-1 and TRBJ1-6, is KAGVTQTPRYLIKTRGQQVTLSCSPISGHRSVSWYQQTPGQGLQFLFEYFSETQRNKGNFPGRFSGRQFSNSRSEMNVSTLELGDSALYLCASSLWVTGLDSPLHFGNGTRLTVT.

The gene calls are TRBV27 and TRBJ1-2; D gene uncertain. Trimming shortened V by 6 bases and J by 4 bases, and 18 bases separated the two germline ends. The CDR3 is 15 amino acids. The germline gives CDR1 MNHEY, CDR2 SMNVEV (reference sequence). DNA of the CDR3: TGTGCCAGCAGCGTAAATGAACTCGGAGTCTATGGCTACACCTTC. This gives the protein CASSVNELGVYGYTF.

At least ten counts were recorded for this clone. The gene calls are TRBV19 and TRBJ1-2, with 7 positions matching TRBD1. The CDR3 length is 15 residues. From germline, CDR1 is LNHDA and CDR2 SQIVND (reference sequence). V trimming: 1 base; J trimming: 3 bases; junction bases outside the gene matches: 5. The CDR3 protein is CASSIATGTDYGYTF. DNA of the CDR3: TGTGCCAGTAGTATAGCCACCGGGACAGACTATGGCTACACCTTC.

Here the CDR3 reads CATQTGADGYTF. As DNA, the CDR3 is TGTGCCACCCAGACAGGGGCGGATGGCTACACCTTC. This chain joins TRBV2 and TRBJ1-2; TRBD1 matches at 8 bases. With V trimmed by 10 bases and J by 6 bases, 7 bases remained unmatched. The germline V gene has CDR1 SNHLY and CDR2 FYNNEI. The CDR3 loop spans 12 amino acids. Variable domain in full (rest from reference TRBV2 and TRBJ1-2): EPEVTQTPSHQVTQMGQEVILRCVPISNHLYFYWYRQILGQKVEFLVSFYNNEISEKSEIFDDQFSVERPDGSNFTLKIRSTKLEDSAMYFCATQTGADGYTFGSGTRLTVV.

The rearrangement joins TRBV7-9 to TRBJ1-3; D is ambiguous. Germline CDR1 reads SEHNR; CDR2 reads FQNEAQ (reference sequence). Trimming left V 4 bases short and J 0 bases short, with 4 bases between. The CDR3 has 13 residues. As DNA, the CDR3 is TGTGCCAGCAGCTCCATCTCTGGAAACACCATATATTTT. It encodes CASSSISGNTIYF.

With regard to this clone: An end of the junction differs from the germline gene, which may be a read error. The chain uses TRBV7-7 and TRBJ2-7, with D perhaps matching TRBD2 (5 bases). This CDR3 is built from 15 residues. Germline CDR1 and CDR2: SSHAT and FNYEAQ (reference sequence). As DNA, the CDR3 is TGTGCTAGCAGCTTAGCGTTCGGTGATACCTACGAGCAGTACTTC. As protein: CASSLAFGDTYEQYF.

The V and J genes are TRBV5-4 and TRBJ1-1; 11 positions match TRBD1. Germline V gene data show CDR1 as SGHNT and CDR2 as YYREEE (reference sequence). The CDR3 contains 13 residues. The ends lost 9 bases at V and 7 bases at J; junction bases unmatched: 8. The CDR3 region is CATTDRGLVEAFF. The CDR3 DNA reads as TGTGCCACCACGGACAGGGGGCTGGTTGAAGCTTTCTTT.

The chain uses TRBV2 and TRBJ1-6; the D is unclear. In germline, CDR1 is SNHLY, CDR2 FYNNEI. With 6 bases removed from V and 2 bases from J, the gap between germline ends came to 11 bases. This CDR3 region has 15 residues. CDR3 DNA sequence: TGTGCCAGCAGGGAGAGCCTAACCTATAATTCACCCCTCCACTTT. It yields the protein CASRESLTYNSPLHF.

This chain uses TRBV4-1 with TRBJ2-1, with a weak D call TRBD2 (5 bases). This CDR3 is built from 17 residues. Germline V CDR1 and CDR2: MGHRA, YSYEKL. The germline V and J ends were trimmed by 4 bases and 0 bases, with 16 bases remaining between them. CDR3 loop: CASSPWARESSYNEQFF. Written as DNA, the CDR3 is TGCGCCAGCAGCCCCTGGGCAAGGGAGAGCTCCTACAATGAGCAGTTCTTC.

The V call is TRBV10-2, the J call TRBJ1-1; D unresolved. Trimming removed 0 bases at V and 2 bases at J, with 10 bases between. CDR1 WSHSY and CDR2 SAAADI come from the germline V gene. The CDR3 has 15 residues. CDR3 in DNA: TGCGCCAGCAGTGAGTCTGGAGGGATAAACACTGAAGCTTTCTTT. Encoded protein: CASSESGGINTEAFF.

V is TRBV28 and J is TRBJ1-2; D is unclear. V gave up 3 bases and J gave up 8 bases, with 19 bases separating them. CDR1 MDHEN and CDR2 SYDVKM come from the germline V gene. The CDR3 consists of 15 residues. CDR3 sequence (DNA): TGTGCCAGCAGTTTGCAAACCGGGATCTTGGGGGGCTACACCTTC. Its translation is CASSLQTGILGGYTF.

The rearrangement joins TRBV7-8 to TRBJ2-1; 10 bases are a match to TRBD2. This CDR3 is 14 amino acids long. Germline V CDR1 and CDR2: SGHVS, FQNEAQ. Germline trimming cut 6 bases from V and 12 bases from J; bases unmatched to any gene: 11. The DNA of the CDR3 is TGTGCCAGCAGTCGACTAGCGGGCGTCGACGGGCAGTTCTTC. Amino acid sequence: CASSRLAGVDGQFF.

The chain carries TRBV28 and TRBJ1-1, with TRBD1 matching over 9 bases. Germline CDR1 reads MDHEN; CDR2 reads SYDVKM. The CDR3 extends over 12 amino acids. J gave up 7 bases and V 10 bases, and 7 bases lay outside the gene matches. The CDR3 is CATWGQGREAFF. The CDR3 nucleotides read TGTGCCACCTGGGGACAGGGACGTGAAGCTTTCTTT.

J is TRBJ2-7 and V is TRBV6-5; TRBD2 matches at 8 bases. The germline gives CDR1 MNHEY, CDR2 SVGAGI. The CDR3 runs to 13 residues. The junction had 10 bases not matched to a gene; V was cut back by 4 bases and J by 11 bases. The CDR3 coding sequence is TGTGCCAGCAGTTCCCCCCGGGGGGGGGCGGAGTACTTC. Translating it yields CASSSPRGGAEYF.